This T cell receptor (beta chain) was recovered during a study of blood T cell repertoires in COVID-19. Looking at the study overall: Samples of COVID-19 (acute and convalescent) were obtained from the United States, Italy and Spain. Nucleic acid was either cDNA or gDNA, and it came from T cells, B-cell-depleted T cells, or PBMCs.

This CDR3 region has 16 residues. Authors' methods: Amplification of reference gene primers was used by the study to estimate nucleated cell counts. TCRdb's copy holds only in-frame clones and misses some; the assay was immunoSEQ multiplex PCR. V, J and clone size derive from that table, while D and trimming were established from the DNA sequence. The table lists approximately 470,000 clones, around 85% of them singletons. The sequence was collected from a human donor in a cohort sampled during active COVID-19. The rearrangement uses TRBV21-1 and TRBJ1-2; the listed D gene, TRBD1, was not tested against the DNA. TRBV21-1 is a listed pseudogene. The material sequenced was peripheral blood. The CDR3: CASSKEGPGRVYGYTF. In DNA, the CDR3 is TGTGCCAGCAGCAAAGAAGGCCCGGGCAGGGTCTATGGCTACACCTTC.